Listed below are T cell receptor beta chains from one sample, sequenced in a study of blood T cell repertoires in COVID-19. Using immunoSEQ multiplex PCR, the repertoire was profiled, and TCRdb retains in-frame clones only, with some absent. The table has 60,000 or so clones, 70% to 90% seen once; the top ten hold 4.5% to 5%. Source material: peripheral blood. The receptors were gathered from a man aged 55 to 70 with acute or convalescent COVID-19. The CDR3 runs from the conserved cysteine through the conserved F or W. Each record gives: J gene, D gene, V gene, CDR3 length, clone size, CDR3 DNA, CDR3 protein. A D gene is named only where the DNA matches it firmly. Not every row has a clone size; where given, it reads once, few, many or a size class.

TRBJ1-4 | NA | TRBV5-5 | 15 | NA | TGTGCCAGCAGCTTGGCCCCAGGGTCTGGTGAAAAACTGTTTTTT | CASSLAPGSGEKLFF
TRBJ2-7 | NA | TRBV19 | 15 | NA | TGTGCCAGTAGTATAAGTCTAGTCTTTCCTTACGAGCAGTACTTC | CASSISLVFPYEQYF
TRBJ2-4 | TRBD2 | TRBV2 | 14 | NA | TGTGCCAGCAGTCTCCTGACTAGCGGGAGGAGGATGTACTTC | CASSLLTSGRRMYF
TRBJ2-7 | TRBD1 | TRBV5-4 | 14 | NA | TGTGCCAGCAGTTTCGGACAGGGTTCCTACGAGCAGTACTTC | CASSFGQGSYEQYF
TRBJ2-7 | NA | TRBV28 | 15 | NA | TGTGCCAGCAGCTTAGGAGGGACAGAGGCCTACGAGCAGTACTTC | CASSLGGTEAYEQYF
TRBJ2-1 | TRBD2 | TRBV5-6 | 16 | once | TGTGCCAGCAGCTCCCGGAGGCTAGCGGGAGTTAATGAGCAGTTCTTC | CASSSRRLAGVNEQFF
TRBJ1-2 | NA | TRBV2 | 14 | NA | TGTGCCGGGAGGCCGACCGGGACCCTCTATGGCTACACCTTC | CAGRPTGTLYGYTF
TRBJ1-1 | TRBD1 | TRBV27 | 15 | NA | TGTGCCAGCAGTTGGGGACAGCCGGGGAACACTGAAGCTTTCTTT | CASSWGQPGNTEAFF
TRBJ2-3 | TRBD2 | TRBV24-1 | 17 | NA | TGTGCCACCAGTGATTTTTGGTTAGCGGGAGGCACAGATACGCAGTATTTT | CATSDFWLAGGTDTQYF
TRBJ1-3 | TRBD1 | TRBV6-1 | 14 | NA | TGTGCCAGCAGTACAGGGGGATCTGGAAACACCATATATTTT | CASSTGGSGNTIYF
TRBJ2-7 | NA | TRBV19 | 12 | NA | TGTGCCAGTAGTATCGGGAGCTACGAGCAGTACTTC | CASSIGSYEQYF
TRBJ1-5 | NA | TRBV6-5 | 15 | NA | TGTGCCAGCAGTTCTTTCCGCGATAGCAATCAGCCCCAGCATTTT | CASSSFRDSNQPQHF
TRBJ1-1 | TRBD1 | TRBV7-3 | 13 | NA | TGTGCCAGCAGCTTAAGACAGGGGACGGGAGCTTTCTTT | CASSLRQGTGAFF
TRBJ2-1 | TRBD2 | TRBV7-8 | 15 | few | TGTGCCAGCAGTCGCACGGAGGGGAGGGTTCATGAGCAGTTCTTC | CASSRTEGRVHEQFF
TRBJ1-1 | NA | TRBV3-1/TRBV3-2 | 14 | NA | TGTGCCAGCAGCCTACAGGGTAAGGGCACTGAAGCTTTCTTT | CASSLQGKGTEAFF
TRBJ1-3 | NA | TRBV10-1 | 17 | NA | TGCGCCAGCAGTGAGTCCCGCCAGGGTCGCTCTGGAAACACCATATATTTT | CASSESRQGRSGNTIYF
TRBJ2-7 | TRBD1 | TRBV2 | 16 | once | TGTGCCAGCAGCGCCCCCGGGACAGGGGGTTTATACGAGCAGTACTTC | CASSAPGTGGLYEQYF
TRBJ1-1 | NA | TRBV7-6 | 15 | once | TGTGCCAGCAGCTTACCAGACGGAATTGGGGGGGAAGCTTTCTTT | CASSLPDGIGGEAFF
TRBJ2-1 | TRBD2 | TRBV20-1 | 17 | NA | TGCAGTGCTAGTGATACCCTAGCGGGAGGGTGGTACAATGAGCAGTTCTTC | CSASDTLAGGWYNEQFF
TRBJ1-3 | NA | TRBV21-1 | 16 | NA | TGTGCCAGCAGCGTCGGGCGACAGGGGGGCAGAAACACCATATATTTT | CASSVGRQGGRNTIYF
TRBJ2-3 | TRBD2 | TRBV7-2 | 17 | NA | TGTGCCAGCAGCTCGGGAAGACTAGCCCAAAGCACAGATACGCAGTATTTT | CASSSGRLAQSTDTQYF
TRBJ1-2 | NA | TRBV30 | 13 | NA | TGTGCCATCACGGTCAGGGGTGGCTATGGCTACACCTTC | CAITVRGGYGYTF
TRBJ2-1 | NA | TRBV27 | 13 | medium-sized | TGTGCCAGCAGTTTACCCTCTAGCAATGAGCAGTTCTTC | CASSLPSSNEQFF
TRBJ1-6 | NA | TRBV11-2 | 16 | NA | TGTGCCAGCAGACAGGTGGGGCAGGGGAAAAATTCACCCCTCCACTTT | CASRQVGQGKNSPLHF
TRBJ2-2 | TRBD2 | TRBV7-8 | 14 | NA | TGTGCCAGCAGAGCGGGGGGAAACACCGGGGAGCTGTTTTTT | CASRAGGNTGELFF
TRBJ2-1 | TRBD2 | TRBV10-3 | 18 | NA | TGTGCCACCTCCCGGGGGGAAGCCCTTAGCGGGAGGGTGTTTGAGCAGTTCTTC | CATSRGEALSGRVFEQFF
TRBJ2-3 | NA | TRBV7-3 | 14 | NA | TGTGCCAGCTCCGGAGACCCAGCCGGGGATACGCAGTTTTTT | CASSGDPAGDTQFF
TRBJ2-5 | TRBD2 | TRBV7-2 | 15 | NA | TGTGCCAGCAGCTCCCGGGGTAGCGGGAAACAGACCCAGTACTTC | CASSSRGSGKQTQYF
TRBJ2-7 | TRBD1 | TRBV30 | 16 | NA | TGTGCCTGGAGTGTCTTGTCCGGGACAGGGGTATGCGAGCAGTACTTC | CAWSVLSGTGVCEQYF
TRBJ1-2 | TRBD1 | TRBV5-4 | 15 | NA | TGTGCCAGCAGCTTGCCCGCGGGACAGTCCTATGGCTACACCTTC | CASSLPAGQSYGYTF
TRBJ2-7 | NA | TRBV6-5 | 13 | NA | TGTGCCAGCAGCCTCGGGGAGCGTTACGAGCGGTACTTC | CASSLGERYERYF
TRBJ1-1 | TRBD1 | TRBV5-1 | 14 | NA | TGCGCCAGCAATACCGGGACAGGGAGCACTGAAGCTTTCTTT | CASNTGTGSTEAFF
TRBJ2-5 | TRBD1 | TRBV5-4 | 15 | NA | TGTGCCAGCAGCTTGGAACAGGGGGTCCAAGAGACCCAGTACTTC | CASSLEQGVQETQYF
TRBJ1-2 | TRBD1 | TRBV2 | 15 | NA | TGTGCCAGCCCTAGCAGGGGGGCGCTTAACTATGGCTACACCTTC | CASPSRGALNYGYTF
TRBJ1-4 | TRBD1 | TRBV30 | 12 | NA | TGTGCCTGCCGACAGGGGCGGGAAAAACTGTTTTTT | CACRQGREKLFF
TRBJ2-2 | NA | TRBV9 | 16 | NA | TGTGCCAGCAGCGTAGAGGGATGGGGGCAAGCCGGGGAGCTGTTTTTT | CASSVEGWGQAGELFF
TRBJ2-1 | TRBD2 | TRBV28 | 13 | NA | TGTGCCAGCACGACTAGCCCCTACAATGAGCAGTTCTTC | CASTTSPYNEQFF
TRBJ2-7 | NA | TRBV28 | 13 | once | TGTGCCAGCAGTTTCTCCGTTCACAACGAGCAGTACTTC | CASSFSVHNEQYF
TRBJ2-5 | NA | TRBV19 | 14 | NA | TGTGCCAGTAGTATAGGAAGCGGTGAAGAGACCCAGTACTTC | CASSIGSGEETQYF
TRBJ2-2 | NA | TRBV19 | 15 | NA | TGTGCCAGTAGTATCCGGGACAATCTCTCCGGGGAGCTGTTTTTT | CASSIRDNLSGELFF
TRBJ2-7 | TRBD1 | TRBV7-6 | 14 | NA | TGTGCCAGCAGCTTGCGACAGGGGGACTACGAGCAGTACTTC | CASSLRQGDYEQYF
TRBJ1-4 | NA | TRBV2 | 12 | NA | TGTGCCAGCACGAGGGATCGCGAAAAACTGTTTTTT | CASTRDREKLFF
TRBJ2-1 | NA | TRBV7-8 | 14 | NA | TGTGCCAGCAGCCTATCCGGGAGCCTCAATGAGCAGTTCTTC | CASSLSGSLNEQFF
TRBJ2-7 | NA | TRBV5-4 | 14 | NA | TGTGCCAGCAGCCCCGCGGGCATCCTCTACGAGCAGTACTTC | CASSPAGILYEQYF
TRBJ2-6 | NA | TRBV30 | 13 | once | TGTGCCTGGCGGAGCTCTGGGGCCAACGTCCTGACTTTC | CAWRSSGANVLTF
TRBJ2-7 | NA | TRBV7-5 | 16 | medium-sized | TGTGCCAGAAGCAGCAGCTCTAGCGTTAGCTCCTACGAGCAGTACTTC | CARSSSSSVSSYEQYF